Listed here is a single T cell receptor beta chain. What antigen it recognizes has not been identified. No per-base quality is available; no much larger clone lies one base away. The sample belongs to a study of PD-L1 blockade in urothelial cancer (dated by TCRdb to the late 2010s). For the study in its entirety: Therapy was started in the mid-2010s for all patients, and atezolizumab 1,200 mg was administered intravenously every 3 weeks. About 85% of the 29 patients were identified as males with urothelial cancer of bladder origin, and a prior smoking history was reported by 18 of 29 patients. Patients had an ECOG performance status of 0 or 1 and had received between 0 and 3 prior chemotherapy regimens. Blood samples were analyzed 3 weeks after the start of treatment (second dose) and 6 weeks after the start of treatment. A median of 141,255 T cells and roughly 80,000 unique TCRs was obtained from blood samples, and a median clonality of roughly 0.074 was observed. An exploratory multi-omic analysis was conducted of the somatic, immune and clinical correlates of response to PD-L1 blockade with atezolizumab in urothelial cancer. TCR sequencing covered pretreatment tumor samples and matched, serially collected peripheral blood taken before and after atezolizumab treatment. Progression-free survival longer than 6 months counted as durable clinical benefit, and TCR features were additionally tested against both progression-free and overall survival. Whole exome sequencing and RNA sequencing of pretreatment tumors were performed alongside TCR sequencing in the same patients. Roughly 9 patients reached durable clinical benefit, while 20 patients did not. Over 28 patients had pretreatment blood TCR-seq, around 25 had at least one posttreatment blood collection, and around 25 had tumor TCR-seq. The investigation overall reported the following: Improved progression-free and overall survival was found to be associated with pretreatment peripheral blood TCR clonality below the median. Because the sample size was small (n of about 31) and many of the analyses were exploratory, the results are meant to be hypothesis-generating. Patients with durable benefit showed greater expansion of tumor-associated TCR clones in peripheral blood 3 weeks after starting treatment (n ≈ 21, p = 0.022).

The cohort comprised 25 to 30 patients with locally advanced or metastatic urothelial carcinoma treated at Memorial Sloan Kettering on a trial protocol. Peripheral blood mononuclear cells were collected from each patient pretreatment and during treatment, giving between 1 and 8 total time points per patient. The Qiagen DNeasy Blood extraction kit was used to purify genomic DNA from total PBMCs and from tumor samples. PBMCs were collected pretreatment and during treatment, and were isolated and stored as previously described. Each PCR received spiked-in synthetic TCR analog templates so that absolute template abundance could be estimated from read counts. Using the immunoSEQ assay, TCRbeta CDR3 regions were amplified from genomic DNA with bias-controlled V and J gene primers. Sequencing of rearranged TCRbeta segments was performed at approximately 20X coverage. On the authors' methods: Sequencing errors were corrected by clustering, and CDR3s were annotated against IMGT so that V, D and J genes could be assigned. Only productive TCRbeta rearrangements were used in downstream analyses, excluding out-of-frame or stop-codon sequences. Clonality was calculated as one minus the Shannon entropy normalized by the log of the number of unique productive sequences. Clones differing between time points or between blood and tumor were identified using Fisher's exact test with Benjamini-Hochberg correction, with an adjusted p below 0.01 applied as the threshold. TCRdb provides this immuneACCESS table in a form limited to in-frame rearrangements. Some clones are lacking; in checked studies, under half of them reflect an unresolved V gene, and why the rest are absent is not known. The V and J calls and the clone size are those of that table, but D and trimming were determined from the DNA. The sample table contains approximately 100,000 clones; only one count was recorded for about 90% of them. 0.85% to 1% of the sample is taken by the ten largest.

In the germline V gene, CDR1 corresponds to MDHEN and CDR2 to SYDVKM. The CDR3, from cysteine to phenylalanine, totals 15 residues. The sequence is cut down to CDR3 DNA, 45 bases in frame from base 1. V is reduced by 6 bases and J by 6 bases, leaving a spacing of 19 bases between them. The source was PBMCs, collected around atezolizumab (anti-PD-L1) treatment. The receptor was isolated from a woman older than 75 with urothelial cancer. Recombination connected TRBV28 to TRBJ2-3; the D gene is possibly TRBD1, with 6 bases matching. CDR3 protein: CASSTATGLSDTQYF. The DNA sequence is as follows: TGTGCCAGCAGCACTGCGACAGGACTTTCGGATACGCAGTATTTT.